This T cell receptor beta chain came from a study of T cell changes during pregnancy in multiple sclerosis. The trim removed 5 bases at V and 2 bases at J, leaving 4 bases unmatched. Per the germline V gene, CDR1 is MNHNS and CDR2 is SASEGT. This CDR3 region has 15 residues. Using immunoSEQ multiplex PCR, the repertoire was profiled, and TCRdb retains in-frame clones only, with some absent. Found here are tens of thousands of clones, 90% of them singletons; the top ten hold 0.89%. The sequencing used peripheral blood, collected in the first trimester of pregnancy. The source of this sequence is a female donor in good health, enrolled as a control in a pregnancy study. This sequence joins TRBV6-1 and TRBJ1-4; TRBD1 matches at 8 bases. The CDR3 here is CASSRNRGTNEKLFF. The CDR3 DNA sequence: TGTGCCAGCAGTCGGAACAGGGGGACTAATGAAAAACTGTTTTTT.